These 32 T cell receptor beta chains were all obtained from the same sample, sequenced in a study of identical twins. TCRdb analysed the 5' RACE reads with MiXCR anew, one entry per CDR3 protein. The table records more than 1.5 million distinct CDR3 sequences, about 32% of them present only once. The sequencing input was cord blood. The receptors come from a newborn girl in good health.

The genes are TRBV5-1 and TRBJ1-2; TRBD1 aligns across 7 bases. Germline V gene lookup returns CDR1 SGHRS and CDR2 YFSETQ. The junction had 13 bases not matched to a gene; V was cut back by 7 bases and J by 4 bases. The CDR3 covers 15 residues. The CDR3 nucleotides are TGCGCCAGCCGCCTGAATTTACAGGGGCCCTATGGCTACACCTTC. Translated, it gives CASRLNLQGPYGYTF. Based on the CDR3 plus reference TRBV5-1 and TRBJ1-2, the full variable domain is KAGVTQTPRYLIKTRGQQVTLSCSPISGHRSVSWYQQTPGQGLQFLFEYFSETQRNKGNFPGRFSGRQFSNSRSEMNVSTLELGDSALYLCASRLNLQGPYGYTFGSGTRLTVV.

This chain links TRBV6-1 with TRBJ1-2; D call uncertain. CDR1 and CDR2 (germline): MNHNS, SASEGT. CDR3 length: 14 amino acids. Trimming took 3 bases from V and 4 from J, leaving 12 bases between them. As DNA, the CDR3 is TGTGCCAGCAGTGATGGAGGTAGACGCTATGGCTACACCTTC. Protein: CASSDGGRRYGYTF.

On this clonotype: The junction does not match germline at one end; this may be a read error. The rearrangement joins TRBV3-1 to TRBJ2-3; TRBD2 aligns across 7 bases. Germline V gene sequence: CDR1 LGHDT, CDR2 YNNKEL (reference sequence). The CDR3 has 16 amino acids. The CDR3 here is CASSPLDGGSTGTQYF. The CDR3 DNA sequence: TGTGCCAGCAGCCCCCTAGACGGGGGGAGCACAGGTACGCAGTATTTT.

Regarding this clonotype: This clone may be a read error of a much larger clone one base away. The CDR3 protein is CASSEGQGSYEQFF. In nucleotides, the CDR3 is TGCGCCAGCAGCGAAGGACAGGGCTCCTACGAGCAGTTCTTC. V gene TRBV5-1 combines with J gene TRBJ2-1, with 8 nucleotides matching TRBD1. J lost 10 bases, V lost 4 bases, and 10 bases had no gene match. The CDR3 has 14 amino acids. Germline values: CDR1 SGHRS, CDR2 YFSETQ. Together with reference TRBV5-1 and TRBJ2-1, the CDR3 gives the full variable domain: KAGVTQTPRYLIKTRGQQVTLSCSPISGHRSVSWYQQTPGQGLQFLFEYFSETQRNKGNFPGRFSGRQFSNSRSEMNVSTLELGDSALYLCASSEGQGSYEQFFGPGTRLTVL.

The rearrangement links TRBV25-1 to TRBJ1-2; D ambiguous. The CDR3 contains 14 residues. CDR1 and CDR2 (germline): MGHDK, SYGVNS. V shed 1 base and J shed 7 bases, with 13 bases lying between them. The CDR3 sequence: CASSEFRTSGGYTF. The CDR3 DNA reads as TGTGCCAGCAGTGAATTTCGTACGTCAGGTGGCTACACCTTC.

CDR3 sequence reads: CASSHLAGGRSSTDTQYF. The CDR3 nucleotides read TGTGCCAGCAGCCATCTAGCGGGAGGGCGTTCGTCAACAGATACGCAGTATTTT. The chain links TRBV6-1 to TRBJ2-3; TRBD2 matches 12 bases. Per the germline V gene, CDR1 is MNHNS and CDR2 is SASEGT. Germline trimming cut 6 bases from V and 3 bases from J; bases unmatched to any gene: 13. This CDR3 spans 18 amino acids.

The chain carries TRBV6-1 and TRBJ2-5; D possibly uses TRBD1 or TRBD2 (5 bases each). The DNA end lines up better with TRBJ2-7; the J call may be wrong. Germline CDR1 and CDR2: MNHNS and SASEGT. This CDR3 is 13 amino acids long. CDR3 bases: TGTGCCAGCAGAAGGGACGGCGCCTTCGAGCAGTACTTC. Translating it yields CASRRDGAFEQYF.

This clonotype was counted a few times. The V and J genes are TRBV3-1 and TRBJ1-2; the match to TRBD1 covers 7 bases. Germline assignment: CDR1 LGHDT and CDR2 YNNKEL (reference sequence). The CDR3 totals 14 residues. The V gene end was trimmed by 0 bases and the J gene end by 7 bases; junction bases not matched to a gene: 5. CDR3 sequence reads: CASSQDRGFFGYTF. In nucleotides, the CDR3 is TGTGCCAGCAGCCAAGACAGGGGGTTTTTTGGCTACACCTTC. Together with reference TRBV3-1 and TRBJ1-2, the CDR3 gives the full variable domain: DTAVSQTPKYLVTQMGNDKSIKCEQNLGHDTMYWYKQDSKKFLKIMFSYNNKELIINETVPNRFSPKSPDKAHLNLHINSLELGDSAVYFCASSQDRGFFGYTFGSGTRLTVV.

This chain uses TRBV7-2 with TRBJ2-3; 8 bases are a match to TRBD2. The CDR3 consists of 16 residues. The germline gives CDR1 SGHTA, CDR2 FQGNSA. With V trimmed by 1 base and J by 2 bases, 5 bases remained unmatched. The CDR3 region has the DNA TGTGCCAGCAGCTTAGTGGGCGGGAGGCCCACAGATACGCAGTATTTT. It is translated as CASSLVGGRPTDTQYF.

The table lists this clonotype with a few counts. The genes are TRBV7-7 and TRBJ2-3; 7 bases agree with TRBD2. The CDR3 spans 17 residues. The J segment lost 5 bases and the V segment lost 1 base, leaving 12 bases of the junction unmatched. The germline gives CDR1 SSHAT, CDR2 FNYEAQ (reference sequence). The CDR3 sequence: CASSLGLGGTIEDTQYF. The CDR3 coding sequence is TGTGCCAGCAGCTTAGGTTTGGGGGGGACCATCGAAGATACGCAGTATTTT.

This rearrangement joins TRBV2 to TRBJ2-5; D unclear. Trimming pared 7 bases from V and 11 bases from J, leaving 20 bases between. The CDR3 length is 13 residues. The germline CDR1 and CDR2 sequences are SNHLY and FYNNEI. CDR3 protein: CASNRLSYNEQYF. CDR3 DNA sequence: TGTGCCAGCAACCGCCTCTCCTACAATGAGCAGTACTTC. Combining the CDR3 with reference TRBV2 and TRBJ2-5 gives the whole variable domain EPEVTQTPSHQVTQMGQEVILRCVPISNHLYFYWYRQILGQKVEFLVSFYNNEISEKSEIFDDQFSVERPDGSNFTLKIRSTKLEDSAMYFCASNRLSYNEQYFGPGTRLLVL.

This clonotype has a handful of counts. This chain joins TRBV10-3 and TRBJ1-5; 7 positions match TRBD1. V was clipped by 0 bases and J by 7 bases; unmatched bases: 3. The CDR3 has 14 residues. Germline CDR1 ENHRY, CDR2 SYGVKD. The CDR3 nucleotides are TGTGCCATCAGTGAGTCGACAGGGAACCAGCCCCAGCATTTT. Translation: CAISESTGNQPQHF.

The CDR3 DNA is TGCGCCAGCAGCTTGGATGGGGCAGCTAACTATGGCTACACCTTC. Protein product: CASSLDGAANYGYTF. The chain recombines TRBV5-1 with TRBJ1-2, with TRBD1 as a possible D gene (5 bases). The V and J ends lost 0 bases and 0 bases respectively, with 9 bases between them. Per the germline V gene, CDR1 is SGHRS and CDR2 is YFSETQ. The CDR3 extends over 15 amino acids. Full variable domain (remainder filled in from reference TRBV5-1 and TRBJ1-2): KAGVTQTPRYLIKTRGQQVTLSCSPISGHRSVSWYQQTPGQGLQFLFEYFSETQRNKGNFPGRFSGRQFSNSRSEMNVSTLELGDSALYLCASSLDGAANYGYTFGSGTRLTVV.

This clonotype was seen only a few times. The rearrangement links TRBV4-2 to TRBJ2-3, with 10 bases aligning to TRBD2. This CDR3 is 16 amino acids long. Germline V gives CDR1 LGHNA, CDR2 YNFKEQ. The ends lost 0 bases at V and 5 bases at J; junction bases unmatched: 5. The CDR3 is CASSQDRAGGIDTQYF. The DNA for the CDR3 is TGTGCCAGCAGCCAAGACCGAGCGGGAGGGATAGATACGCAGTATTTT.

A remark on this clonotype: One junction end does not reproduce the germline sequence, and a read error may be involved. The chain links TRBV4-2 to TRBJ2-3; 8 positions match TRBD1. Germline V gene data show CDR1 as LGHNA and CDR2 as YNFKEQ. This CDR3 region has 16 residues. CDR3: CASSQALDRATDTRYF. The CDR3 nucleotides read TGTGCCAGCAGCCAAGCCCTGGACAGGGCAACAGATACGCGGTATTTT.

The genes are TRBV5-1 and TRBJ1-2; TRBD1 is a possible D gene (5 bases). V lost 4 bases and J 5 bases, leaving 12 bases between the germline ends. This CDR3 has 13 amino acids. In germline, CDR1 is SGHRS, CDR2 YFSETQ. The CDR3 spells CASSLDDRYGYTF. CDR3 in DNA: TGCGCCAGCAGCCTAGACGACAGATATGGCTACACCTTC.

This clonotype occurred a few times. V gene TRBV3-1 combines with J gene TRBJ2-4; no reliable D call. V was pared by 0 bases and J by 1 base, with 10 bases between. CDR1 and CDR2 from the germline V gene are LGHDT and YNNKEL (reference sequence). The CDR3 has 16 residues. This CDR3 reads CASSQDRNGAKNIQYF. In nucleotides, the CDR3 is TGTGCCAGCAGCCAAGACCGAAATGGGGCCAAAAACATTCAGTACTTC.

The CDR3 region has the DNA TGCAGTGCTATGAGACTAGCCCCCTACAATGAGCAGTACTTC. Amino acids: CSAMRLAPYNEQYF. V is TRBV20-1 and J is TRBJ2-1; 7 positions match TRBD2. The J call is in doubt because the DNA end fits TRBJ2-7 better. CDR1 is DFQATT, CDR2 SNEGSKA, per germline (reference sequence). This CDR3 has 14 residues.

This chain joins TRBV6-1 and TRBJ1-5, with 7 bases identical to TRBD1. J was trimmed by 3 bases and V by 4 bases; bases with no gene match: 3. Germline lookup yields CDR1 MNHNS and CDR2 SASEGT. The CDR3 has 14 residues. In DNA, the CDR3 is TGTGCCAGCAGTGTGGGACAGATCAATCAGCCCCAGCATTTT. Residues: CASSVGQINQPQHF.

The V gene is TRBV10-3, the J gene TRBJ1-2; 7 positions agree with TRBD1. The length of the CDR3 is 15 residues. CDR1 is ENHRY, CDR2 SYGVKD, per germline. Trimming took 3 bases from V and 8 from J; bases not matched to a gene: 12. This CDR3 reads CAISDGGRQGGGYTF. The CDR3, as DNA: TGTGCCATCAGTGACGGCGGGAGACAGGGTGGAGGCTACACCTTC.

This clonotype was recorded only once. The junction does not match germline at one end; this may be a read error. J is TRBJ2-7 and V is TRBV5-1, with D perhaps TRBD1 (6 bases). There are 14 residues in the CDR3. The germline CDR1 and CDR2 sequences are SGHRS and YFSETQ. DNA of the CDR3: TGCGCCGGCAGCTTGGCCGGACAGACCTACGAGCAGTACTTC. Its protein product is CAGSLAGQTYEQYF.

The chain has TRBV14 and TRBJ1-1; D may be TRBD1 (6 bases). V gave up 7 bases and J gave up 0 bases, with 12 bases separating them. The CDR3 extends over 14 amino acids. CDR1 is SGHDN, CDR2 FVKESK, per germline. CDR3: CASTPNRVNTEAFF. CDR3 sequence (DNA): TGTGCCAGCACCCCAAACAGGGTGAACACTGAAGCTTTCTTT.

This clonotype was found a few times. The J gene is TRBJ2-1, the V gene TRBV27, with D possibly matching TRBD1 (8 bases). The tail of the sequence fits TRBJ2-7 better, so the J call may be wrong. CDR1 and CDR2 (germline): MNHEY, SMNVEV (reference sequence). The CDR3 covers 18 residues. CDR3 region: CASSERTGRVRVYNEQYF. The CDR3 region has the DNA TGTGCCAGCAGCGAGCGGACAGGGAGGGTAAGGGTTTACAATGAGCAGTACTTC.

This clonotype was observed a few times. CDR3 coding DNA: TGTGCCACCAAGGGGGCAAATCAGCCCCAGCATTTT. Its translation is CATKGANQPQHF. The chain combines TRBV24-1 with TRBJ1-5; 7 bases match TRBD1. The CDR3 is 12 amino acids. V shed 8 bases and J 4 bases; nucleotides not matched to a gene: 1. Germline V gene sequence: CDR1 KGHDR, CDR2 SFDVKD.

This chain uses TRBV20-1 with TRBJ1-2; 7 positions match TRBD1. Germline V lookup: CDR1 DFQATT, CDR2 SNEGSKA (reference sequence). This CDR3 contains 20 residues. Trimming cost V 0 bases and J 0 bases; bases outside gene matches: 19. The CDR3: CSARDQPGQPLYVSNYGYTF. Here the CDR3 DNA reads TGCAGTGCTAGAGATCAACCGGGACAGCCCCTCTACGTCTCTAACTATGGCTACACCTTC.

The chain is built from TRBV10-1 and TRBJ2-5; a possible D gene is TRBD2 (7 bases). The CDR3 is 19 residues long. With 0 bases removed from V and 2 bases from J, the gap between germline ends came to 22 bases. The germline V gene encodes CDR1 WNHNN and CDR2 SYGVQD (reference sequence). This chain's CDR3 is CASSESGRGPSLTQETQYF. CDR3 nucleotides: TGCGCCAGCAGTGAGTCAGGGCGGGGGCCCTCTCTGACTCAAGAGACCCAGTACTTC.

This clonotype has at least ten counts. The V gene is TRBV12-3 or TRBV12-4, the J gene TRBJ1-1, with a possible D match to TRBD1 (5 bases). Between the trimmed V and J ends, which lost 5 bases and 3 bases, there was a span of 19 bases. This CDR3 region has 16 residues. The CDR3 nucleotides are TGTGCCAGCAGTCCCGCTCACAGGTCGGTGGACACTGAAGCTTTCTTT. It yields the protein CASSPAHRSVDTEAFF.

This clonotype came up a few times. As DNA, the CDR3 is TGTGCCAGCAGTTTATCACAGGGTAGAGGAAATGGCTACACCTTC. This gives the protein CASSLSQGRGNGYTF. This sequence joins TRBV28 and TRBJ1-2; perhaps TRBD1 as D (6 bases). This CDR3 comprises 15 residues. Germline V gene sequence: CDR1 MDHEN, CDR2 SYDVKM. V was trimmed by 1 base and J by 6 bases, leaving 15 bases between them.

This clonotype was observed a few times. The rearrangement uses TRBV20-1 and TRBJ2-1, with 8 bases matching TRBD1. Germline V gene data show CDR1 as DFQATT and CDR2 as SNEGSKA (reference sequence). The V segment lost 4 bases and the J segment 3 bases; nucleotides outside the gene matches: 5. There are 14 residues in the CDR3. CDR3: CSANRDRLYNEQFF. DNA of the CDR3: TGCAGTGCTAACCGGGACAGGCTCTACAATGAGCAGTTCTTC.

The rearrangement uses TRBV10-3 and TRBJ2-7; D unresolved. V was cut by 10 bases and J by 4 bases, with 11 bases left in between. CDR3 length: 11 amino acids. Per germline, CDR1 ENHRY and CDR2 SYGVKD. CDR3 in DNA: TGTGCCACCATTGACGTGTACGAGCAGTACTTC. Protein: CATIDVYEQYF.

J is TRBJ2-1 and V is TRBV30; unclear D gene. Deletions cut 0 bases from V and 11 bases from J, with 11 bases between. Germline V gives CDR1 GTSNPN, CDR2 SVGIG (reference sequence). This CDR3 contains 12 residues. The CDR3, as DNA: TGTGCCTGGAGTGTATCGCCCGTCCAGCAGTTCTTC. This encodes CAWSVSPVQQFF.

The V call is TRBV4-2, the J call TRBJ2-3; 9 positions match TRBD2. This CDR3 has 17 amino acids. The V and J ends lost 0 bases and 2 bases, in that order; junction bases with no gene match: 6. CDR1 LGHNA and CDR2 YNFKEQ come from the germline V gene. CDR3 loop: CASSQDKRGANTDTQYF. The CDR3 nucleotides read TGTGCCAGCAGCCAAGATAAGCGGGGGGCCAACACAGATACGCAGTATTTT.